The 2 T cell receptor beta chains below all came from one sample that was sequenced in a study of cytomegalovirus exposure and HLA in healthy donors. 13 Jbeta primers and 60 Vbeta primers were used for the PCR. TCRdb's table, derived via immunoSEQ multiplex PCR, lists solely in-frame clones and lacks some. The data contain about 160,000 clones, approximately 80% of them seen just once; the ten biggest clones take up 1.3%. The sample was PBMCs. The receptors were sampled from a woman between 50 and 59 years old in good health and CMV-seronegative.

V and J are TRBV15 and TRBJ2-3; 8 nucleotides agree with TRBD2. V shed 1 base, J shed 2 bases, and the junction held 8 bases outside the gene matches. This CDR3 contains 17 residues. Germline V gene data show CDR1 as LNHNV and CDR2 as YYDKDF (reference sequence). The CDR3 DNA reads TGTGCCACCAGCAGAGTCCCAGCGGGGGTTTCCACAGATACGCAGTATTTT. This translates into CATSRVPAGVSTDTQYF.

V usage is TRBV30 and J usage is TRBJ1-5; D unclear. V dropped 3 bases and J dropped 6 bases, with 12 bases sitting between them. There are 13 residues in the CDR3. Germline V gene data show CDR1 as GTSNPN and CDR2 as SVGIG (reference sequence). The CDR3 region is CAWREGRAQPQHF. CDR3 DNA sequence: TGTGCCTGGAGGGAGGGTCGAGCTCAGCCCCAGCATTTT.